This T cell receptor beta chain emerged from a study of T cells after yellow fever vaccination. Study observations and caveats: Contaminants from the bulk population, in the form of abundant clonotypes, could be found in FACS-sorted repertoires. A weaker but faster secondary response was observed, peaking on day 5 versus 15.

The authors made TCR cDNA by 5'RACE template switching, adding a universal primer site and UMIs. A single record per CDR3 protein comes from TCRdb applying MiXCR to the 5' RACE reads. Of 150,000 to 200,000 distinct CDR3 sequences in the sample, roughly 9% were seen once. The CDR3 has 16 amino acids. In germline, CDR1 is SGHTA, CDR2 FQGTGA. Trimming shortened V by 5 bases and J by 1 base, and 16 bases separated the two germline ends. This clonotype turned up a few times. What it binds is not known. This chain joins TRBV7-3 and TRBJ2-3, with D unresolved. This specimen was CD8+ T cells sorted from PBMCs, taken 45 days after the yellow fever booster vaccination. The clonotype originates from a man between 18 and 29 years old who received the YFV17D yellow fever vaccine. CDR3 sequence: CASSPDSTGGTDTQYF. The DNA of the CDR3 is TGTGCCAGCAGCCCAGACTCCACCGGCGGCACAGATACGCAGTATTTT. Filled out from reference TRBV7-3 and TRBJ2-3, the complete variable domain reads GAGVSQTPSNKVTEKGKYVELRCDPISGHTALYWYRQSLGQGPEFLIYFQGTGAADDSGLPNDRFFAVRPEGSVSTLKIQRTERGDSAVYLCASSPDSTGGTDTQYFGPGTRLTVL.